This section outlines one TCR beta chain sequence together with its context. The target of this receptor is not known. Base qualities were left out, and no much larger clone turns up one base away. This entry comes from a study of blood T cell repertoires in COVID-19 (dated by TCRdb to 2018 to 2021). General notes on the study: The collaborator samples originated in the United States, Italy and Spain and spanned the acute and convalescent phases of COVID-19. The prospective study material was composed of cDNA or gDNA derived from T cells, B-cell-depleted T cells, or PBMCs. Deeply sampled blood TCRbeta repertoires from subjects exposed to, actively infected with, or recovered from COVID-19 were included in the dataset. The repertoires were made available in a free public database intended to serve as a resource for research on the immune response to SARS-CoV-2. The samples were drawn from the first 160 participants of the ongoing ImmuneRACE study and from 1,254 subjects provided by 6 global collaborators. The sample metadata nearly always contained a de-identified subject ID, COVID-19 status, age in years and sex. Where available, HLA class I and class II types were taken from metadata supplied by the sample provider and were not determined by assay-based typing. Overall study outcomes, separate from this receptor: The amount of clinical and demographic metadata varied by source and participant and was provided uncurated.

Collaborating institutions collected whole blood in K2EDTA tubes following their own protocols. For TCRbeta analysis, collaborators shipped samples as frozen whole blood, isolated PBMCs, or DNA extracted from either of those sample types. TCRbeta CDR3 regions were amplified from genomic DNA using the immunoSEQ Assay, a bias-controlled multiplex PCR. The authors' analysis ran thus. Within the assay, amplification of reference gene primers was used to estimate how many nucleated cells each sample contained. To quantify the absolute abundance of each unique TCRbeta CDR3 rearrangement, sequence reads were collapsed and filtered. For each sample, productive Simpson clonality was calculated as the square root of Simpson's diversity index across productive rearrangements. TCRdb mirrors the immuneACCESS table, restricted to in-frame sequences. Some clones are absent from its copies; in checked studies, under half trace to an unresolved V gene, and the reason for the others is unknown. D and trimming come from the DNA, and the V and J calls and clone size come from that table. The sample table holds 160,000 or so clones, of which roughly 80% were seen once. The ten largest clones capture 0.5% to 0.65% of the sample.

This TCR came from a man aged 55 to 70 with acute or convalescent COVID-19. Sequenced: peripheral blood.

The CDR3 corresponds to CASSVSGSGANVLTF. The sequenced DNA is TGTGCCAGCAGTGTTTCAGGGTCCGGGGCCAACGTCCTGACTTTC. The V and J genes are TRBV25-1 and TRBJ2-6; the D segment could be TRBD1, given 5 matching bases. The germline V gene provides CDR1 MGHDK and CDR2 SYGVNS. V is reduced by 4 bases and J by 4 bases, leaving a spacing of 11 bases between them. The CDR3 has 15 amino acids, counting the end cysteine and phenylalanine. Of all the DNA, just the CDR3 is kept, 45 bases in frame from base 1.